This TCR beta chain derives from a study of blood T cell repertoires in COVID-19. Germline CDR1 reads GTSNPN; CDR2 reads SVGIG (reference sequence). With V trimmed by 3 bases and J by 2 bases, 5 bases remained unmatched. The CDR3 has 15 residues. This clone was detected once. The table came from immunoSEQ multiplex PCR; TCRdb's copy has only in-frame clones and leaves some out. Of 210,000 or so clones in the sample, approximately 90% were seen once. The TCR was taken from a woman between 18 and 29 years old who had recovered from COVID-19. Input material: peripheral blood. The chain combines TRBV30 with TRBJ2-7, with 12 bases aligning to TRBD2. The CDR3 protein is CAWSAGLAGTYEQYF. CDR3 DNA: TGTGCCTGGAGCGCCGGACTAGCGGGAACCTACGAGCAGTACTTC.